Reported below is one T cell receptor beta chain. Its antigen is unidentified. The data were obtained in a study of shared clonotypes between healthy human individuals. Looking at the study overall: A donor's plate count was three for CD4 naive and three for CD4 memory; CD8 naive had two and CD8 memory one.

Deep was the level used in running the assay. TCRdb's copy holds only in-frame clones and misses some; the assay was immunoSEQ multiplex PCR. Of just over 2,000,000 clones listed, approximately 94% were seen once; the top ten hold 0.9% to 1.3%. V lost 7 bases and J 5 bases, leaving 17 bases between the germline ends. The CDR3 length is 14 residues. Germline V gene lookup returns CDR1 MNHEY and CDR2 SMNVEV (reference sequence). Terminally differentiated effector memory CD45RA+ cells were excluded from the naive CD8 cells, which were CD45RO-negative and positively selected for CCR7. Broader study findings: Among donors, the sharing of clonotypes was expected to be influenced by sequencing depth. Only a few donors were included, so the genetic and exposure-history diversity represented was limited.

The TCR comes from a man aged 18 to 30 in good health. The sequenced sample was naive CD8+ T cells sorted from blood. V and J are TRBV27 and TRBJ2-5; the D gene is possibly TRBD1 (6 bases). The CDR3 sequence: CASTLTGTSETQYF. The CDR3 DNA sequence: TGTGCCAGCACCTTAACAGGGACGAGTGAGACCCAGTACTTC.